One and the same sample provided the 9 T cell receptor beta chains below, sequenced in a study of blood T cells in healthy people across ages. Primers used in a second PCR of roughly 6 to 11 cycles were a sample-barcoded 5' primer and a J-beta primer mix. Each CDR3 protein is one row after TCRdb ran MiXCR on the 5' RACE reads. Of around 620,000 distinct CDR3 sequences in the sample, roughly a quarter are singletons; the top ten hold around a sixth. Material for sequencing was blood. The receptors derive from a woman between 65 and 79 years old in good health.

This clonotype came up a few times. The rearrangement uses TRBV27 and TRBJ2-5, with unresolved D. The DNA end lines up better with TRBJ2-7; the J call may be wrong. This CDR3 comprises 15 residues. Germline-derived CDR1 and CDR2 are MNHEY and SMNVEV (reference sequence). The CDR3 protein is CASTNSGIRAYEQYF. The CDR3 nucleotides read TGTGCCAGCACAAACTCAGGCATTAGGGCCTACGAGCAGTACTTC.

V and J are TRBV27 and TRBJ1-1; D call uncertain. The ends were cut back, 4 bases at V and 1 base at J, with 16 bases in the middle. The CDR3 extends over 16 amino acids. Germline CDR1 and CDR2: MNHEY and SMNVEV (reference sequence). CDR3 amino acids: CASSSWGTLKNTEAFF. In nucleotides, the CDR3 is TGTGCCAGCAGTTCGTGGGGTACGCTCAAGAACACTGAAGCTTTCTTT.

This chain joins TRBV20-1 and TRBJ2-3, with D possibly TRBD1 on 6 matching bases. Trimming left V 0 bases short and J 4 bases short, with 14 bases between. The CDR3 covers 15 residues. CDR1 is DFQATT and CDR2 is SNEGSKA in the germline V gene (reference sequence). CDR3 in DNA: TGCAGTGCTAGAGAGGGCCCGGACAGAGCAGATACGCAGTATTTT. It encodes CSAREGPDRADTQYF.

In its sample, this clonotype was seen many times. This chain connects TRBV6-2 or TRBV6-3 to TRBJ1-4; D is undetermined. The CDR3 has 16 amino acids. Per the germline V gene, CDR1 is MNHEY and CDR2 is SVGEGT. V was shortened by 6 bases and J by 2 bases, with 16 bases between the two germline ends. The CDR3 loop is CASREDFGETNEKLFF. CDR3 in DNA: TGTGCCAGCAGAGAAGATTTTGGGGAGACTAATGAAAAACTGTTTTTT.

This clonotype showed up many times. The chain recombines TRBV28 with TRBJ1-4, with a tentative D call TRBD1 (5 bases). V lost 7 bases and J lost 3, with 18 bases in between. The CDR3 runs to 16 residues. Germline assignment: CDR1 MDHEN and CDR2 SYDVKM. The CDR3 nucleotides are TGTGCCAGCACCAGCCCGGGGCCCAGGGCTAATGAAAAACTGTTTTTT. Amino acids: CASTSPGPRANEKLFF.

The sample holds one count of this clonotype. The chain recombines TRBV3-1 with TRBJ2-5; a weak D match, TRBD1 (6 bases). With 5 bases removed from V and 4 bases from J, the gap between germline ends came to 17 bases. The CDR3 consists of 15 residues. Germline V gene sequence: CDR1 LGHDT, CDR2 YNNKEL (reference sequence). DNA for the CDR3: TGTGCCAGCAGCACCCCACAGGGACCGGGAGAGACCCAGTACTTC. This encodes CASSTPQGPGETQYF.

This clonotype was observed a handful of times. The V gene is TRBV28, the J gene TRBJ2-1; tentative D call: TRBD2 (7 bases). The CDR3 runs 17 residues. The V end lost 1 base, the J end lost 3 bases, and 16 bases lay between the germline ends. From germline, CDR1 is MDHEN and CDR2 SYDVKM. CDR3 DNA: TGTGCCAGCAGTTTATCCGGCGGGGGCTACCTCTACAATGAGCAGTTCTTC. Translated: CASSLSGGGYLYNEQFF.

There are a few counts of this clonotype. This chain uses TRBV9 with TRBJ2-4, with D perhaps TRBD2 (7 bases). Trimming left V 3 bases short and J 5 bases short, with 15 bases between. The CDR3 spans 15 residues. Germline CDR1 and CDR2: SGDLS and YYNGEE. The CDR3 DNA reads as TGTGCCAGCAGCGGGGCCGGGGGGCGGGAAAACATTCAGTACTTC. It translates to CASSGAGGRENIQYF.

The J gene is TRBJ1-4, the V gene TRBV10-3; D unclear. Deletions cut 0 bases from V and 2 bases from J, with 7 bases between. The length of the CDR3 is 15 residues. Germline V gene data show CDR1 as ENHRY and CDR2 as SYGVKD. CDR3 nucleotide sequence: TGTGCCATCAGTGAGTCGGCGGCGACTAATGAAAAACTGTTTTTT. Translating it yields CAISESAATNEKLFF.